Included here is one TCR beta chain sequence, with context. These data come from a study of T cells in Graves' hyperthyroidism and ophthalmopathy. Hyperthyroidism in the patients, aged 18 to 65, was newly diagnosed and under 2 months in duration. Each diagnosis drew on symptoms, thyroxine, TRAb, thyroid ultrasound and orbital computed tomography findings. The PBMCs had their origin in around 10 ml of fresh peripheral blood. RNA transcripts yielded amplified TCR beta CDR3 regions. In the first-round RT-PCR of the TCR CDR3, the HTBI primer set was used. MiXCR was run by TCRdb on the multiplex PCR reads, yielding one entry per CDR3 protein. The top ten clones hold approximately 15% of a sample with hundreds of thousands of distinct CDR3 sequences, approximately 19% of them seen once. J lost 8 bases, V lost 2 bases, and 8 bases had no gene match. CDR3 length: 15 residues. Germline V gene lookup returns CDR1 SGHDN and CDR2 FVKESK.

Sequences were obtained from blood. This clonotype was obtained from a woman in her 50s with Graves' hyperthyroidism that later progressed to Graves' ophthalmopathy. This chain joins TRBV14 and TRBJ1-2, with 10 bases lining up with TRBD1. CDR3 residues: CASSQTGQGVYGYTF. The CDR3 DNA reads TGTGCCAGCAGCCAAACCGGACAGGGGGTCTACGGCTACACCTTC. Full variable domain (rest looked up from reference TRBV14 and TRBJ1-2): EAGVTQFPSHSVIEKGQTVTLRCDPISGHDNLYWYRRVMGKEIKFLLHFVKESKQDESGMPNNRFLAERTGGTYSTLKVQPAELEDSGVYFCASSQTGQGVYGYTFGSGTRLTVV.